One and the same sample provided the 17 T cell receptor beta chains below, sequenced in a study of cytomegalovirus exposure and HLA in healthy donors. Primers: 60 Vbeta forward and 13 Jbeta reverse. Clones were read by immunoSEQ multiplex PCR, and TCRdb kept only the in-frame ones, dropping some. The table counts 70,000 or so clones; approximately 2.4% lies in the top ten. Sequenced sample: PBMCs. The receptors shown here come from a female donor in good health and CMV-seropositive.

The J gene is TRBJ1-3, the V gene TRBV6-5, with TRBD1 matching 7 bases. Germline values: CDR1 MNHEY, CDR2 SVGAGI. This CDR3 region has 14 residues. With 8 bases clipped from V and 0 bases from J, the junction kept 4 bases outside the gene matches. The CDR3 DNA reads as TGTGCCAGCTCCAGGGGGGACTCTGGAAACACCATATATTTT. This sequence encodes CASSRGDSGNTIYF.

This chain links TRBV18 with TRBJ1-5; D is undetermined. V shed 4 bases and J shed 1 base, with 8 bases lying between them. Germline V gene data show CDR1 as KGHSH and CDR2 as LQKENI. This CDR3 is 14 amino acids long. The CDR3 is CASSLTESNQPQHF. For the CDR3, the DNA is TGTGCCAGCTCACTGACTGAAAGCAATCAGCCCCAGCATTTT.

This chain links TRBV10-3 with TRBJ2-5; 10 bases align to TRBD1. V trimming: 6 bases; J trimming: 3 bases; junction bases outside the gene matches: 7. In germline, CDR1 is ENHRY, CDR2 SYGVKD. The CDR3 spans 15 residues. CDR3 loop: CAIRNFGTGEETQYF. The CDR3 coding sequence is TGTGCCATCAGGAACTTTGGGACAGGGGAAGAGACCCAGTACTTC.

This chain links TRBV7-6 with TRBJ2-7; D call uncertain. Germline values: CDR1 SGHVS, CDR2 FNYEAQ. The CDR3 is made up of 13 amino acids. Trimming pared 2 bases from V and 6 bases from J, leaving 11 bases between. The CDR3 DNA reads TGTGCCAGCAGCTTAAACAGTTTGGGCGAGCAGTACTTC. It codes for CASSLNSLGEQYF.

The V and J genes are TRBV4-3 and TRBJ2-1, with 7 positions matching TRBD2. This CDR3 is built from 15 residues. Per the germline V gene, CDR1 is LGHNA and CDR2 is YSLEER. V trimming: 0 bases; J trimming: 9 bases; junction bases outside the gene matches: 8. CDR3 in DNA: TGCGCCAGCAGCCAAGACCCGGCGGGAGTGACTGAGCAGTTCTTC. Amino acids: CASSQDPAGVTEQFF.

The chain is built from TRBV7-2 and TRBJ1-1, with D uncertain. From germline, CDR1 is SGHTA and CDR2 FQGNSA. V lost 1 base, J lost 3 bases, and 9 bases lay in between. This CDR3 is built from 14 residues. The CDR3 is CASSLERRDTEAFF. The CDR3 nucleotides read TGTGCCAGCAGCTTAGAACGGAGGGACACTGAAGCTTTCTTT.

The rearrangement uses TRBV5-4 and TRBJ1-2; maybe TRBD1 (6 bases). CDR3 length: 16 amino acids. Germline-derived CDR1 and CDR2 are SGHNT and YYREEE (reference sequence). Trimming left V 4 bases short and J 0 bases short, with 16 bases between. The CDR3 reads CASSPQGQPTNYGYTF. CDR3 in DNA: TGTGCCAGCAGCCCCCAGGGGCAACCAACTAACTATGGCTACACCTTC. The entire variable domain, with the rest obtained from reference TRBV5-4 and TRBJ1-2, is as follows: ETGVTQSPTHLIKTRGQQVTLRCSSQSGHNTVSWYQQALGQGPQFIFQYYREEENGRGNFPPRFSGLQFPNYSSELNVNALELDDSALYLCASSPQGQPTNYGYTFGSGTRLTVV.

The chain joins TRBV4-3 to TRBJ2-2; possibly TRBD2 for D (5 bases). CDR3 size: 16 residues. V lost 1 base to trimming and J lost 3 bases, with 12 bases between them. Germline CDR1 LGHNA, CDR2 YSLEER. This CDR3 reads CASSQGAAGDTGELFF. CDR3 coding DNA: TGCGCCAGCAGCCAAGGGGCAGCCGGGGACACCGGGGAGCTGTTTTTT.

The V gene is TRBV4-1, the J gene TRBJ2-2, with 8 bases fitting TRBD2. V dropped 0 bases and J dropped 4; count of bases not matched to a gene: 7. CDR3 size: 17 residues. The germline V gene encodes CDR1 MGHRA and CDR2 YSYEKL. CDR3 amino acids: CASSQDQAGGGTGELFF. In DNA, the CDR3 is TGCGCCAGCAGCCAAGATCAGGCGGGGGGTGGCACCGGGGAGCTGTTTTTT.

The DNA of the CDR3 is TGTGCCAGCAGTTACCGACTAGCGGGAGTTAGTGAGCAGTTCTTC. Translated, it gives CASSYRLAGVSEQFF. The chain is built from TRBV6-6 and TRBJ2-1; 12 positions match TRBD2. Trimming at V came to 2 bases and at J to 9 bases, leaving 5 bases not matched to a gene. CDR3 size: 15 residues. Germline V gene sequence: CDR1 MNHNY, CDR2 SVGAGI (reference sequence).

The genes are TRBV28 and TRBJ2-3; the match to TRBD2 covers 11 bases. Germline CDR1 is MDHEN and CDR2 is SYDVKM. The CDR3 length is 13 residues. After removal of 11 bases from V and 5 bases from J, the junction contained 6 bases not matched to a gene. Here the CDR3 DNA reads TGTGCCTTGGCTGGACTAGCGGGAGATACGCAGTATTTT. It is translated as CALAGLAGDTQYF.

The CDR3 DNA sequence: TGTGCCAGTAGCTCTCATCCCGTCGCGTCTGGCTACACCTTC. This gives the protein CASSSHPVASGYTF. The rearrangement uses TRBV19 and TRBJ1-2; D ambiguous. The CDR3 length is 14 residues. Trimming cost V 6 bases and J 7 bases, with 18 bases left between them. Germline V gene sequence: CDR1 LNHDA, CDR2 SQIVND (reference sequence).

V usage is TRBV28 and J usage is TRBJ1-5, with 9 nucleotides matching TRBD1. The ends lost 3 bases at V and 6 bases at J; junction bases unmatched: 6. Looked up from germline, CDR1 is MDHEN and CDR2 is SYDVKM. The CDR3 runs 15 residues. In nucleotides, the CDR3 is TGTGCCAGCAGTTTGGGGGACAGGGTCGTTCAGCCCCAGCATTTT. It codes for CASSLGDRVVQPQHF.

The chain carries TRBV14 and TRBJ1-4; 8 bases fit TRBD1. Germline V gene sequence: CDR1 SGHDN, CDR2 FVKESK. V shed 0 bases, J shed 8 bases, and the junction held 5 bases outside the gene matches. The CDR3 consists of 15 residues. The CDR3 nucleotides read TGTGCCAGCAGCCAAGATGGGCAGGGGGCGGAAAAACTGTTTTTT. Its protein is CASSQDGQGAEKLFF.

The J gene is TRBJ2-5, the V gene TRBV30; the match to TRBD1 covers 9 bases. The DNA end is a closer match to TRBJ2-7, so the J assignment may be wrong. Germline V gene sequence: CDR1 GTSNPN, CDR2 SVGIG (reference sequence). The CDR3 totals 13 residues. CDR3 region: CAWTSGTGFEQYF. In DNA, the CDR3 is TGTGCCTGGACCTCGGGGACAGGGTTCGAGCAGTACTTC.

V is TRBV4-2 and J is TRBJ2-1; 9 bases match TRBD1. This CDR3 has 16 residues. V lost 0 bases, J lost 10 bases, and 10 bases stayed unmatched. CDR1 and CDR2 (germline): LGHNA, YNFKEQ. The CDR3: CASSQDWDREAREQFF. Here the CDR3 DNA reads TGTGCCAGCAGCCAAGACTGGGACAGGGAGGCGCGCGAGCAGTTCTTC.

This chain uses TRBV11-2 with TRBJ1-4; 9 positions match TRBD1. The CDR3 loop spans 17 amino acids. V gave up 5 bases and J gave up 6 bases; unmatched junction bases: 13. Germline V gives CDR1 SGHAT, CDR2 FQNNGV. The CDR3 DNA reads TGTGCCAGCAGCCCAGGGGACAGGGTCGTCGGGTATGAAAAACTGTTTTTT. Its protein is CASSPGDRVVGYEKLFF. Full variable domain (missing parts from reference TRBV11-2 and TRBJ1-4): EAGVAQSPRYKIIEKRQSVAFWCNPISGHATLYWYQQILGQGPKLLIQFQNNGVVDDSQLPKDRFSAERLKGVDSTLKIQPAKLEDSAVYLCASSPGDRVVGYEKLFFGSGTQLSVL.